These 27 T cell receptor beta chains came from one sample sequenced in a study of graft-versus-host responses after intestinal transplantation. These TCRs are of unknown antigen specificity. Only in-frame clones appear in the TCRdb table, and some are missing; sequencing was by immunoSEQ multiplex PCR. The sample shows approximately 85,000 clones, 80% to 95% of them seen only once. The starting material was unstimulated CD8+ T cells sorted from spleen or lymph node cells, obtained before transplant. These receptors were obtained from a human donor who was the organ donor for an intestinal transplant.

This clone turned up a few times. The V and J genes are TRBV7-6 and TRBJ2-7; 9 nucleotides align to TRBD1. Losses at the gene ends were 5 bases for V and 7 bases for J; bases not matched to a gene: 12. CDR1 and CDR2 from the germline V gene are SGHVS and FNYEAQ. The CDR3 is made up of 15 amino acids. The CDR3 protein is CASSRPGQGLGEQYF. DNA for the CDR3: TGTGCCAGCAGCCGGCCGGGACAGGGATTGGGGGAGCAGTACTTC. Variable domain in full (rest from reference TRBV7-6 and TRBJ2-7): GAGVSQSPRYKVTKRGQDVALRCDPISGHVSLYWYRQALGQGPEFLTYFNYEAQQDKSGLPNDRFSAERPEGSISTLTIQRTEQRDSAMYRCASSRPGQGLGEQYFGPGTRLTVT.

V and J are TRBV12-5 and TRBJ2-5; 8 bases match TRBD2. Germline CDR1 and CDR2: LGHNT and FRNRAP. This CDR3 has 17 amino acids. The J segment lost 3 bases and the V segment lost 1 base, leaving 10 bases of the junction unmatched. CDR3 coding DNA: TGTGCTAGTGGTTTGGACCCTGGGACTAGTGGGGAAGAGACCCAGTACTTC. Residues: CASGLDPGTSGEETQYF.

The CDR3 bases are TGTGCCAGCAGTGAACCAGCGGGACTCTTCCAGTACTTC. It codes for CASSEPAGLFQYF. The chain is built from TRBV6-1 and TRBJ2-7; 7 bases are shared with TRBD2. The V gene end was trimmed by 2 bases and the J gene end by 10 bases; junction bases not matched to a gene: 8. The CDR3 loop spans 13 amino acids. Germline CDR1 MNHNS, CDR2 SASEGT.

This clone was recorded only once. The chain uses TRBV4-1 and TRBJ2-4; either TRBD1 or TRBD2 may fit D (5 bases each). CDR3 length: 14 residues. The V gene's germline CDR1 is MGHRA and CDR2 YSYEKL. Trimming shortened V by 5 bases and J by 9 bases, and 17 bases separated the two germline ends. The CDR3: CASSEGEGLVIQYF. CDR3 coding DNA: TGCGCCAGCAGCGAAGGTGAGGGGTTGGTCATTCAGTACTTC.

This sequence joins TRBV27 and TRBJ1-6, with no clear D. Looked up from germline, CDR1 is MNHEY and CDR2 is SMNVEV (reference sequence). V lost 0 bases and J 0 bases, leaving 12 bases between the germline ends. This CDR3 has 18 amino acids. The CDR3 DNA sequence: TGTGCCAGCAGTTTATCGCCCCAGCAGGCCTCCTATAATTCACCCCTCCACTTT. It is translated as CASSLSPQQASYNSPLHF.

The chain employs TRBV4-1 and TRBJ2-5, with 11 bases lining up with TRBD1. Gene TRBJ2-7 matches the end of the DNA better, so the J call may be wrong. The CDR3 covers 17 residues. The germline V gene has CDR1 MGHRA and CDR2 YSYEKL. The chain's CDR3 is CASSRERGTGGTYEQYF. The DNA for the CDR3 is TGCGCCAGCAGCCGAGAAAGAGGGACAGGGGGGACCTACGAGCAGTACTTC.

This clone was seen only a few times. CDR3: CASSRQGGGTEAFF. CDR3 bases: TGTGCCAGCAGTCGGCAGGGCGGGGGCACTGAAGCTTTCTTT. V is TRBV6-1 and J is TRBJ1-1, with a possible D match to TRBD1 (5 bases). Looked up from germline, CDR1 is MNHNS and CDR2 is SASEGT. The ends were cut back, 5 bases at V and 4 bases at J, with 14 bases in the middle. The CDR3 is 14 residues long.

The chain is built from TRBV27 and TRBJ1-5; no firm D call. The CDR3 totals 13 residues. V lost 6 bases to trimming and J lost 0 bases, with 6 bases between them. Per the germline V gene, CDR1 is MNHEY and CDR2 is SMNVEV (reference sequence). Written as DNA, the CDR3 is TGTGCCAGCAGGGGATTTAGCAATCAGCCCCAGCATTTT. Translation gives CASRGFSNQPQHF.

The J gene is TRBJ2-7, the V gene TRBV6-5, with 8 bases fitting TRBD2. Trimming at V came to 5 bases and at J to 3 bases, leaving 6 bases not matched to a gene. The germline V gene encodes CDR1 MNHEY and CDR2 SVGAGI. The length of the CDR3 is 14 residues. The CDR3 loop reads CASSDLAGYYEQYF. The DNA for the CDR3 is TGTGCCAGCAGTGACTTAGCGGGGTACTACGAGCAGTACTTC.

V usage is TRBV27 and J usage is TRBJ2-2, with unresolved D. This CDR3 is built from 17 residues. The ends were cut back, 7 bases at V and 6 bases at J, with 24 bases in the middle. Germline-derived CDR1 and CDR2 are MNHEY and SMNVEV (reference sequence). In DNA form, the CDR3 reads TGTGCCAGCACTACCCTCGGACCGATAGGACCCCCCGGGGAGCTGTTTTTT. It yields the protein CASTTLGPIGPPGELFF.

This chain uses TRBV9 with TRBJ2-7; perhaps D is TRBD1 or TRBD2 (5 bases each). Trimming took 0 bases from V and 5 from J, leaving 9 bases between them. CDR3 length: 13 amino acids. Germline V lookup: CDR1 SGDLS, CDR2 YYNGEE. In nucleotides, the CDR3 is TGTGCCAGCAGCGTAGGGGGGTATGACGAGCAGTACTTC. Protein sequence: CASSVGGYDEQYF.

This clone was found a few times. V gene TRBV5-5 combines with J gene TRBJ1-5, with D maybe TRBD1 (5 bases). The CDR3 runs 14 residues. Trimming stripped 0 bases from V and 7 bases from J, with 11 bases between. Per germline, CDR1 SGHKS and CDR2 YYEKEE (reference sequence). The CDR3 nucleotides are TGTGCCAGCAGCTTGGGGTCAGGGCACCAGCCCCAGCATTTT. Its protein is CASSLGSGHQPQHF.

The chain carries TRBV11-2 and TRBJ1-1, with D possibly matching TRBD1 (5 bases). The CDR3 extends over 14 amino acids. Trimming left V 1 base short and J 5 bases short, with 11 bases between. CDR1 is SGHAT and CDR2 is FQNNGV in the germline V gene. The CDR3 is CASSLAGEGTEAFF. CDR3 in DNA: TGTGCCAGCAGCTTAGCGGGAGAGGGGACTGAAGCTTTCTTT.

This sequence joins TRBV29-1 and TRBJ2-1; TRBD2 matches 11 bases. The germline V gene encodes CDR1 SQVTM and CDR2 ANQGSEA. Trimming removed 7 bases from V and 8 bases from J; junction bases left unmatched: 10. The CDR3 contains 14 residues. CDR3 amino acids: CSAGSGRALDEQFF. DNA of the CDR3: TGCAGCGCCGGTAGCGGGAGGGCCTTGGATGAGCAGTTCTTC.

This sequence joins TRBV10-3 and TRBJ2-2, with no clear D. Germline V gives CDR1 ENHRY, CDR2 SYGVKD. V shed 6 bases and J shed 0 bases, with 14 bases lying between them. The CDR3 has 16 amino acids. The CDR3 DNA reads as TGTGCCATCAGGGGTACTTTGGAAGCGAACACCGGGGAGCTGTTTTTT. This gives the protein CAIRGTLEANTGELFF.

The V call is TRBV7-8, the J call TRBJ2-7; D may be TRBD2 (6 bases). The germline V and J ends were trimmed by 5 bases and 2 bases, with 22 bases remaining between them. Germline V CDR1 and CDR2: SGHVS, FQNEAQ. The CDR3 covers 17 residues. CDR3 protein: CASSAPYIPGDTYEQYF. The CDR3 nucleotides read TGTGCCAGCAGCGCGCCCTATATCCCGGGAGATACCTACGAGCAGTACTTC.

CDR3 sequence: CASSGQGMGTGELFF. Here the CDR3 DNA reads TGTGCCAGCAGTGGACAGGGGATGGGCACCGGGGAGCTGTTTTTT. This rearrangement joins TRBV2 to TRBJ2-2; TRBD1 agrees at 8 bases. Losses at the gene ends were 4 bases for V and 4 bases for J; bases not matched to a gene: 5. The germline V gene has CDR1 SNHLY and CDR2 FYNNEI. This CDR3 is built from 15 residues. Based on the CDR3 plus reference TRBV2 and TRBJ2-2, the full variable domain is EPEVTQTPSHQVTQMGQEVILRCVPISNHLYFYWYRQILGQKVEFLVSFYNNEISEKSEIFDDQFSVERPDGSNFTLKIRSTKLEDSAMYFCASSGQGMGTGELFFGEGSRLTVL.

The chain uses TRBV5-6 and TRBJ2-3; TRBD2 agrees at 10 bases. The germline V gene has CDR1 SGHDT and CDR2 YYEEEE. Trimming at V came to 0 bases and at J to 10 bases, leaving 5 bases not matched to a gene. This CDR3 comprises 14 residues. CDR3 amino acids: CASSLVVAGGAQYF. The CDR3 DNA reads TGTGCCAGCAGCTTGGTAGTAGCGGGAGGTGCGCAGTATTTT.

The V and J genes are TRBV7-9 and TRBJ2-1; D might be TRBD1 or TRBD2, each matching 5 bases. Per the germline V gene, CDR1 is SEHNR and CDR2 is FQNEAQ (reference sequence). The V and J ends lost 3 bases and 8 bases respectively, with 11 bases between them. There are 13 residues in the CDR3. CDR3 amino acids: CASSLPGTDEQFF. CDR3 nucleotides: TGTGCCAGCAGCTTGCCCGGGACCGATGAGCAGTTCTTC.

This chain uses TRBV10-3 with TRBJ2-2; the D is unclear. This CDR3 spans 16 amino acids. V lost 0 bases and J 5 bases, leaving 13 bases between the germline ends. Germline CDR1 is ENHRY and CDR2 is SYGVKD. CDR3 amino acids: CAISESNREKTGELFF. CDR3 DNA: TGTGCCATCAGTGAGTCAAACAGAGAAAAAACCGGGGAGCTGTTTTTT.

The rearrangement links TRBV5-4 to TRBJ2-2; 14 bases match TRBD2. The V segment lost 4 bases and the J segment 5 bases; nucleotides outside the gene matches: 4. The CDR3 extends over 16 amino acids. Germline CDR1 and CDR2: SGHNT and YYREEE (reference sequence). The CDR3 bases are TGTGCCAGCAGCGGGACTAGCGGGAGTGGAACCGGGGAGCTGTTTTTT. This gives the protein CASSGTSGSGTGELFF.

The J gene is TRBJ1-5, the V gene TRBV6-5, with D uncertain. The CDR3 loop spans 14 amino acids. Trimming took 6 bases from V and 4 from J, leaving 13 bases between them. Germline CDR1 and CDR2: MNHEY and SVGAGI. CDR3 nucleotides: TGTGCCAGCAGGACTGGCCCGGGGAATCAGCCCCAGCATTTT. Encoded protein: CASRTGPGNQPQHF.

The chain employs TRBV29-1 and TRBJ1-2; unclear D gene. This CDR3 is built from 11 residues. CDR1 is SQVTM, CDR2 ANQGSEA, per germline. Trimming cost V 1 base and J 5 bases, with 5 bases left between them. The CDR3, as DNA: TGCAGCGTTGAAGGAGGGTATGGCTACACCTTC. Translated: CSVEGGYGYTF.

V gene TRBV27 combines with J gene TRBJ2-2; D may be TRBD1 or TRBD2 (5 bases each). Trimming took off 5 bases at V and 6 bases at J, with 13 bases between the two ends. This CDR3 comprises 14 residues. The germline V gene has CDR1 MNHEY and CDR2 SMNVEV (reference sequence). The DNA of the CDR3 is TGTGCCAGCAGTCCCCATGTGGGGGCCGGGGAGCTGTTTTTT. Translated, it gives CASSPHVGAGELFF.

The chain employs TRBV7-2 and TRBJ2-3; TRBD1 matches at 8 bases. The CDR3 runs 17 residues. Germline CDR1 reads SGHTA; CDR2 reads FQGNSA. J was trimmed by 0 bases and V by 2 bases; bases with no gene match: 7. The CDR3 protein is CASSLHPGGPSTDTQYF. CDR3 nucleotides: TGTGCCAGCAGCTTACACCCAGGGGGCCCGAGCACAGATACGCAGTATTTT.

CDR3 nucleotides: TGTGCCAGCAGCCCAGTTAGAGGGGACAGGGAAAACACTGAAGCTTTCTTT. This gives the protein CASSPVRGDRENTEAFF. This sequence joins TRBV11-2 and TRBJ1-1; 9 positions agree with TRBD1. V dropped 5 bases and J dropped 2; count of bases not matched to a gene: 12. CDR3 size: 17 residues. Germline V gene lookup returns CDR1 SGHAT and CDR2 FQNNGV.

The rearrangement joins TRBV6-6 to TRBJ1-1; maybe TRBD1 (5 bases). V was trimmed by 8 bases and J by 1 base, leaving 14 bases between them. The CDR3 extends over 14 amino acids. The germline V gene has CDR1 MNHNY and CDR2 SVGAGI (reference sequence). CDR3 in DNA: TGTGCCAGCGAACCTCTTGGGGGGAACACTGAAGCTTTCTTT. It codes for CASEPLGGNTEAFF.